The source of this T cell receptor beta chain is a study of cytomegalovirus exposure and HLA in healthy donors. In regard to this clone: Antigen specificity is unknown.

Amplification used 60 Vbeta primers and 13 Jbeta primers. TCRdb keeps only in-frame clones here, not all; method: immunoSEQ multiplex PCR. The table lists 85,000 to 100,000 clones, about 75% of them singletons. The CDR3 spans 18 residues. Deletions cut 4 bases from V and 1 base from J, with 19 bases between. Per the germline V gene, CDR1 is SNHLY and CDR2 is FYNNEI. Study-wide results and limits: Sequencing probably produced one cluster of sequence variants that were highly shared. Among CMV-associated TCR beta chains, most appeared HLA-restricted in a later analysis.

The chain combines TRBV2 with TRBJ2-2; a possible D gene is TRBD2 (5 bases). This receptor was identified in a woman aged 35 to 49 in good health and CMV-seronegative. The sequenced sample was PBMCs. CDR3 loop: CASSAWYEDGMNTGELFF. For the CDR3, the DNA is TGTGCCAGCAGTGCTTGGTACGAGGACGGGATGAACACCGGGGAGCTGTTTTTT.